This T cell receptor beta chain was recorded in a study of graft-versus-host responses after intestinal transplantation. Whole-study context: Anti-thymocyte globulin served as induction for all recipients, who then took tacrolimus and steroids for 2 to 4 years. Study-wide results and caveats: Those patients showing graft-donor T cell macrochimerism displayed high graft-versus-host to host-versus-graft clonal ratios in allografts. Recipient marrow held GvH clones, some first seen in ileum or blood.

Per germline, CDR1 KGHSH and CDR2 LQKENI. The CDR3 length is 14 residues. Trimming took off 6 bases at V and 4 bases at J, with 16 bases between the two ends. Here immunoSEQ multiplex PCR was the method, and the copy in TCRdb shows in-frame clones only, minus some. The sample includes around 110,000 clones, about nine tenths of them seen just once. For this clone: What it binds is unknown.

This clonotype originated in a human donor who received an intestinal transplant. This chain connects TRBV18 to TRBJ2-7, with a possible D match to TRBD2 (6 bases). The source material was unstimulated CD4+ T cells sorted from spleen or lymph node cells, sampled before intestinal transplant. Here the CDR3 DNA reads TGTGCCAGCTCCTCCGGGAGCGCCATTTACGAGCAGTACTTC. It yields the protein CASSSGSAIYEQYF.